This T cell receptor beta chain was identified during a study of T cells after yellow fever vaccination. This CDR3 spans 15 amino acids. J was trimmed by 5 bases and V by 2 bases; bases with no gene match: 6. From germline, CDR1 is SGHTA and CDR2 FQGNSA. Study conclusions and caveats: Primary-vaccination clones mostly resurfaced post-booster (nearly 97% CD4, roughly 87% CD8). High-abundance clonotypes from the bulk population could contaminate FACS-sorted repertoires. On re-exposure, the response was weaker but peaked faster, at day 5 versus 15.

In TCRdb, the 5' RACE reads were re-called with MiXCR into one record per CDR3 protein. The sample carries approximately 250,000 distinct CDR3 sequences, more than 3.5% recorded once. Points on this clonotype: As yet, its antigen is unknown.

This sequence originates from a man between 18 and 29 years old who received the YFV17D yellow fever vaccine. The genes are TRBV7-2 and TRBJ2-5; TRBD2 matches at 9 bases. The specimen comprised PBMCs, sampled 15 days after the yellow fever booster vaccination. The DNA of the CDR3 is TGTGCCAGCAGCTTAAGCCTAGCGGGGAAGGAGACCCAGTACTTC. Protein: CASSLSLAGKETQYF.